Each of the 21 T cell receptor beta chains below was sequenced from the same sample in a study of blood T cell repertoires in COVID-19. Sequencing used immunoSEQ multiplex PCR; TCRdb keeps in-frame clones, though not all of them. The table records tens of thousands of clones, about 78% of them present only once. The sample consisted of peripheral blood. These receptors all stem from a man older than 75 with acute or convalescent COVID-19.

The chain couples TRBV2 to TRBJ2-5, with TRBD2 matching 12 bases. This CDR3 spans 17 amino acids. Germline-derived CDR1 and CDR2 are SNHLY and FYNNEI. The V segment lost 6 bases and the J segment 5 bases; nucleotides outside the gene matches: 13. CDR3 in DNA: TGTGCCAGCAGGCTAAGTCTAGCGGGAGGGCCACGGGAGACCCAGTACTTC. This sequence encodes CASRLSLAGGPRETQYF.

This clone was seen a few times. The CDR3 reads CASSSGQPHSYEQYF. CDR3 nucleotides: TGTGCCAGCAGCTCGGGACAGCCCCACTCCTACGAGCAGTACTTC. This sequence joins TRBV5-4 and TRBJ2-7; 7 nucleotides agree with TRBD1. Losses at the gene ends were 3 bases for V and 0 bases for J; bases not matched to a gene: 6. The length of the CDR3 is 15 residues. Germline loops: CDR1 SGHNT, CDR2 YYREEE (reference sequence).

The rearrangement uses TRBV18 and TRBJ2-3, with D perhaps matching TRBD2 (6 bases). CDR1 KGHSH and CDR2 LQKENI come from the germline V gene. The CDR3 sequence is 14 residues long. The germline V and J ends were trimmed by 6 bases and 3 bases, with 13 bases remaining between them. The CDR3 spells CASSSGGETDTQYF. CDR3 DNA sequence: TGTGCCAGCTCGTCGGGCGGGGAAACAGATACGCAGTATTTT.

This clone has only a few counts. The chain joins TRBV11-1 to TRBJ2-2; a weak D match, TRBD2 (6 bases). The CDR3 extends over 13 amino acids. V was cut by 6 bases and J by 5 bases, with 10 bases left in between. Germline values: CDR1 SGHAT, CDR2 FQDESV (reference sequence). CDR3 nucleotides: TGTGCCAGCAGTCGGGGGAGGACCGGGGAGCTGTTTTTT. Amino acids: CASSRGRTGELFF.

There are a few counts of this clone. Here the CDR3 reads CASSLGGPSGANVLTF. CDR3 coding DNA: TGCGCCAGCAGCCTCGGGGGGCCCTCTGGGGCCAACGTCCTGACTTTC. The V gene is TRBV5-1, the J gene TRBJ2-6; TRBD2 is a possible D gene (7 bases). The CDR3 covers 16 residues. V lost 4 bases, J lost 0 bases, and 11 bases lay in between. Germline V gene data show CDR1 as SGHRS and CDR2 as YFSETQ.

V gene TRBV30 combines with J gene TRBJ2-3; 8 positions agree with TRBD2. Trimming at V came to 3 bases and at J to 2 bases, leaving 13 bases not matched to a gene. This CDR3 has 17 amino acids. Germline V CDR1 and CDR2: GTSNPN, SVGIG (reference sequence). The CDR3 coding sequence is TGTGCCTGGAGCTCGAATACAGGCGGGGGGTTCACAGATACGCAGTATTTT. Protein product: CAWSSNTGGGFTDTQYF.

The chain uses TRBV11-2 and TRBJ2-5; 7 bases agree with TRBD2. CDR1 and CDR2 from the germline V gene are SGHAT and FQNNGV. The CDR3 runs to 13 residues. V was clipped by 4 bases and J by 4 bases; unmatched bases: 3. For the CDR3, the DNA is TGTGCCAGCAGCTCGGGAGGCCGAGAGACCCAGTACTTC. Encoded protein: CASSSGGRETQYF.

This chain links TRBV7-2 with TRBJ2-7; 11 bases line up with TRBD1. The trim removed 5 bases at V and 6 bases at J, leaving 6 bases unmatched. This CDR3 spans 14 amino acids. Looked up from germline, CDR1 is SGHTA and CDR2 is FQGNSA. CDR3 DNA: TGTGCCAGCAGCCCGCGGACAGGGGGCGTCGAGCAGTACTTC. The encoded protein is CASSPRTGGVEQYF.

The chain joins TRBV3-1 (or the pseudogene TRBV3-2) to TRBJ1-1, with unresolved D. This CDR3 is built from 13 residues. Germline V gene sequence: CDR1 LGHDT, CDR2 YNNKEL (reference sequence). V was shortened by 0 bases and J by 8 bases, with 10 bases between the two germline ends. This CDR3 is CASSQDPGWEAFF. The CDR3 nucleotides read TGTGCCAGCAGCCAAGATCCGGGGTGGGAAGCTTTCTTT.

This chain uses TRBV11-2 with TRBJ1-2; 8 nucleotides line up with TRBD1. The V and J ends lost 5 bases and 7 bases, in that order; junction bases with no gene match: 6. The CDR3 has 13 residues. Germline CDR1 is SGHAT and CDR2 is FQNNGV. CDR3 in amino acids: CASSPQGAGGYTF. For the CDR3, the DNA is TGTGCCAGCAGCCCCCAGGGGGCGGGTGGCTACACCTTC.

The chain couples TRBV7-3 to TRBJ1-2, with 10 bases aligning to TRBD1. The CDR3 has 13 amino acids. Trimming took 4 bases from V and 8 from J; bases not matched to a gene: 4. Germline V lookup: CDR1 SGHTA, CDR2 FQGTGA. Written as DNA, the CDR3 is TGTGCCAGCAGCTCGACAGGGGGCCGCGGCTACACCTTC. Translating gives CASSSTGGRGYTF.

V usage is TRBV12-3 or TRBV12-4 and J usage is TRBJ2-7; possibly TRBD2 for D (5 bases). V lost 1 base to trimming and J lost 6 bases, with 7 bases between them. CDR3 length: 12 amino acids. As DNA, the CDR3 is TGTGCCAGCAGTTTAGGGGCGGGCGAGCAGTACTTC. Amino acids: CASSLGAGEQYF.

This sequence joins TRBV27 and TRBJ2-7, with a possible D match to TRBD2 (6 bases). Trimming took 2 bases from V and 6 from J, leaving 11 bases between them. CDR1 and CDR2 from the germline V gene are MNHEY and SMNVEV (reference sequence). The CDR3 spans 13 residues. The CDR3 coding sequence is TGTGCCAGCAGTTTAACAAGGCGGGGCGAGCAGTACTTC. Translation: CASSLTRRGEQYF.

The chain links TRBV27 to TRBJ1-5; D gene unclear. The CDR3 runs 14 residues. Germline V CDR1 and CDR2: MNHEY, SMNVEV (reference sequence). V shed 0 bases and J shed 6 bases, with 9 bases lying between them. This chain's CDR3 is CASSLSGPPQPQHF. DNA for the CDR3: TGTGCCAGCAGTTTATCTGGGCCCCCTCAGCCCCAGCATTTT.

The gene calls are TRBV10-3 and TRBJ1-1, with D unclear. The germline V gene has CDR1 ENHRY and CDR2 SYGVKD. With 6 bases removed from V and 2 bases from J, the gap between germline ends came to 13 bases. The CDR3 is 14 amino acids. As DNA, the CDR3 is TGTGCCATCAGAAAAATGGAGGGAAACACTGAAGCTTTCTTT. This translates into CAIRKMEGNTEAFF.

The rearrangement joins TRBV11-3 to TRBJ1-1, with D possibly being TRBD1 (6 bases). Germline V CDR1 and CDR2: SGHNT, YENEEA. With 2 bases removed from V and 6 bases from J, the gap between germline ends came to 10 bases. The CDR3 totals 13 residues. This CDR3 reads CASSLLSGAEAFF. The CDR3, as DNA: TGTGCCAGCAGCTTACTATCAGGGGCTGAAGCTTTCTTT. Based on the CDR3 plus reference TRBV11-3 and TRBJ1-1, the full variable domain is EAGVVQSPRYKIIEKKQPVAFWCNPISGHNTLYWYLQNLGQGPELLIRYENEEAVDDSQLPKDRFSAERLKGVDSTLKIQPAELGDSAVYLCASSLLSGAEAFFGQGTRLTVV.

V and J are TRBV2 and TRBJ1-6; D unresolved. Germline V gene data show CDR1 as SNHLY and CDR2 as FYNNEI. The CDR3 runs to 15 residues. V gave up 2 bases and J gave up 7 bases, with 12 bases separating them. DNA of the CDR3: TGTGCCAGCAGTGAACTGGTGGTAGTAAATTCACCCCTCCACTTT. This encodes CASSELVVVNSPLHF. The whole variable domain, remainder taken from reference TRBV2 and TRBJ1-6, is EPEVTQTPSHQVTQMGQEVILRCVPISNHLYFYWYRQILGQKVEFLVSFYNNEISEKSEIFDDQFSVERPDGSNFTLKIRSTKLEDSAMYFCASSELVVVNSPLHFGNGTRLTVT.

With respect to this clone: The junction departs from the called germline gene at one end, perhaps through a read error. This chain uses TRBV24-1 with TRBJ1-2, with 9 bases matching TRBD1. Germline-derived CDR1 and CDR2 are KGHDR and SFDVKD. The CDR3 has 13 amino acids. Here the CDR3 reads CATSDRLQGALIF. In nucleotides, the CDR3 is TGTGCCACCAGTGACAGACTACAGGGGGCCCTCATCTTC.

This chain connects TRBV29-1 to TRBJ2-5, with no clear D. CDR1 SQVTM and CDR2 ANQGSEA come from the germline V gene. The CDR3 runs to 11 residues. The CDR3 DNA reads TGCAGTGGTGGTAACGGAGAGACCCAGTACTTC. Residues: CSGGNGETQYF.

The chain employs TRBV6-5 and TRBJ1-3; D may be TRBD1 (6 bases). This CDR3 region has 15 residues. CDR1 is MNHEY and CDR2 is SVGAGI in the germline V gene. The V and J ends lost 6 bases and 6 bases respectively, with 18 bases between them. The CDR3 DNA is TGTGCCAGCAGGAAAAATCGGGGACACGCAAACACCATATATTTT. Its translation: CASRKNRGHANTIYF.

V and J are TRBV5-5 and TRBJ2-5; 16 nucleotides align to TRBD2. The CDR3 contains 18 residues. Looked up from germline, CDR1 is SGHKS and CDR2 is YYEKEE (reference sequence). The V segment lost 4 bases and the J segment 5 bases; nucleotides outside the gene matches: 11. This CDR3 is CASSAGLAGGPSAETQYF. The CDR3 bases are TGTGCCAGCAGCGCGGGACTAGCGGGAGGGCCGAGTGCGGAGACCCAGTACTTC. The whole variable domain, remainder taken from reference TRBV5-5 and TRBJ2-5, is DAGVTQSPTHLIKTRGQQVTLRCSPISGHKSVSWYQQVLGQGPQFIFQYYEKEERGRGNFPDRFSARQFPNYSSELNVNALLLGDSALYLCASSAGLAGGPSAETQYFGPGTRLLVL.